The 3 T cell receptor beta chains below all came from one sample that was sequenced in a study of identical twins. From the 5' RACE reads, TCRdb called clonotypes with MiXCR, one entry per CDR3 protein. The sample holds around 340,000 distinct CDR3 sequences, approximately 9.1% seen once. Sequenced: naive T cells sorted from blood. These TCRs come from a woman in her 50s in good health.

This clonotype was counted between two and nine times. The rearrangement joins TRBV20-1 to TRBJ1-3; 8 bases agree with TRBD1. V shed 4 bases and J 4 bases; nucleotides not matched to a gene: 3. Looked up from germline, CDR1 is DFQATT and CDR2 is SNEGSKA (reference sequence). The CDR3 has 13 amino acids. The CDR3 nucleotides read TGCAGTGCTAAGCAGGGGGCAGGAAACACCATATATTTT. Amino acids: CSAKQGAGNTIYF.

This clonotype was counted at least ten times. The chain uses TRBV29-1 and TRBJ2-7; 8 positions agree with TRBD1. The CDR3 has 12 residues. The V gene's germline CDR1 is SQVTM and CDR2 ANQGSEA. The J segment lost 1 base and the V segment lost 4 bases, leaving 0 bases of the junction unmatched. The CDR3 loop is CSVGTGSYEQYF. CDR3 DNA: TGCAGCGTTGGGACAGGGTCCTACGAGCAGTACTTC.

This clonotype turned up a few times. J is TRBJ2-1 and V is TRBV11-2; TRBD2 agrees at 7 bases. The CDR3 consists of 15 residues. The germline V gene has CDR1 SGHAT and CDR2 FQNNGV. Trimming at V came to 6 bases and at J to 2 bases, leaving 7 bases not matched to a gene. For the CDR3, the DNA is TGTGCCAGCAGGTACCGGGACTATGCCTACAATGAGCAGTTCTTC. Its translation: CASRYRDYAYNEQFF.